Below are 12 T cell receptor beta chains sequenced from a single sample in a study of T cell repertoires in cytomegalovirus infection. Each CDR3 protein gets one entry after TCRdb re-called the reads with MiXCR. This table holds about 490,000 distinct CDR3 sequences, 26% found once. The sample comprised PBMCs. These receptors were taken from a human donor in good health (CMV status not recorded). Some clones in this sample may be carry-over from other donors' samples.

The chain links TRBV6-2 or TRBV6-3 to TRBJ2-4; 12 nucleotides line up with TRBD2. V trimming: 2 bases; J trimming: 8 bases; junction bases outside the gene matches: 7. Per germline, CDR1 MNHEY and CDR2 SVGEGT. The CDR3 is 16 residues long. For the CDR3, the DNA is TGTGCCAGCAGTTACCCCACTAGCGGGGGGAGCGACATTCAGTACTTC. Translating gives CASSYPTSGGSDIQYF.

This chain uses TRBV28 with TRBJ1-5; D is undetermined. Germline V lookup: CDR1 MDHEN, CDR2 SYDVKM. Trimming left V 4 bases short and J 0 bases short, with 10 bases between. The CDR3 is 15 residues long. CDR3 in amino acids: CASSSAEYSNQPQHF. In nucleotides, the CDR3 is TGTGCCAGCAGTTCGGCCGAGTATAGCAATCAGCCCCAGCATTTT.

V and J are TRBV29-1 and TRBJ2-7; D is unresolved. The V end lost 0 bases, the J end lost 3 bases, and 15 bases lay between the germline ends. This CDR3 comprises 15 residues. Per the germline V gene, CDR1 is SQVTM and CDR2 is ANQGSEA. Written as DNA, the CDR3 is TGCAGCGTTGAAGATCGTTCCGGGCTACTCTACGAGCAGTACTTC. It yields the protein CSVEDRSGLLYEQYF.

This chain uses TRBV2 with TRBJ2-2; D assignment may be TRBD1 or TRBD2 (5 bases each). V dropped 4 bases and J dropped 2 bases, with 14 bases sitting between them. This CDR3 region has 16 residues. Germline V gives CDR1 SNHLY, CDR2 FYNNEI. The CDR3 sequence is CASSVVRGSNTGELFF. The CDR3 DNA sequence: TGTGCCAGCAGTGTTGTGAGGGGTTCAAACACCGGGGAGCTGTTTTTT.

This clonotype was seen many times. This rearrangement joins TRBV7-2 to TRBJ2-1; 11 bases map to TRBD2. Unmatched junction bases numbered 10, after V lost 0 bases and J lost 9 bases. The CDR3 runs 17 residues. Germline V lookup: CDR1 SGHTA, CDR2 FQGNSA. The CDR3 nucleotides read TGTGCCAGCAGCTTAGCGGGGTTTCTAGCGGGAGGTACTGAGCAGTTCTTC. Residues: CASSLAGFLAGGTEQFF.

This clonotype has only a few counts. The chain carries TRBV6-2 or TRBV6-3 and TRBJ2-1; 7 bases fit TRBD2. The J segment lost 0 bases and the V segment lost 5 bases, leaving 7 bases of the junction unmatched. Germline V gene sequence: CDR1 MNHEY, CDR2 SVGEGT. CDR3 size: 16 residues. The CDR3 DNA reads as TGTGCCAGCAGTCCCCTCACTAGCGCCTCCTACAATGAGCAGTTCTTC. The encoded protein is CASSPLTSASYNEQFF.

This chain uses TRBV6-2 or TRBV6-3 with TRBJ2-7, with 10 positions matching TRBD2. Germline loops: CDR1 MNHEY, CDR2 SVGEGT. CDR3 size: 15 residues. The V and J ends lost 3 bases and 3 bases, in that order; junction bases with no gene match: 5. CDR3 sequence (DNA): TGTGCCAGCAGTTATATAGCTAGCGGGAGCTACGAGCAGTACTTC. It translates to CASSYIASGSYEQYF.

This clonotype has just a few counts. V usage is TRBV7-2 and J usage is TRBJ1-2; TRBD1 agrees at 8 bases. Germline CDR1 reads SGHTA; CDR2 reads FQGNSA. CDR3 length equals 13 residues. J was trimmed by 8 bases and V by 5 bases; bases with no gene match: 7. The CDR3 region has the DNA TGTGCCAGCAGCCCCGACAGGGGAAAAGGCTACACCTTC. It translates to CASSPDRGKGYTF.

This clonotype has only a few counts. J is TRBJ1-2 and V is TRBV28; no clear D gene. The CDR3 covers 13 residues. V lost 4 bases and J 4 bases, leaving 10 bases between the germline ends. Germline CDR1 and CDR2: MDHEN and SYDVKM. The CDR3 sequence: CASSWTGSYGYTF. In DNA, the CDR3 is TGTGCCAGCAGTTGGACCGGGAGCTATGGCTACACCTTC.

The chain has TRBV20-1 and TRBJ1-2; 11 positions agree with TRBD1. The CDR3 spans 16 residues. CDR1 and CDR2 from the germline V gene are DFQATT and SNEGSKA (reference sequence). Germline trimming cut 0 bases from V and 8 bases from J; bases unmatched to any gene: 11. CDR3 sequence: CSARDGGQGATGGYTF. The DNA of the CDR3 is TGCAGTGCTAGAGATGGTGGACAGGGGGCGACGGGGGGCTACACCTTC.

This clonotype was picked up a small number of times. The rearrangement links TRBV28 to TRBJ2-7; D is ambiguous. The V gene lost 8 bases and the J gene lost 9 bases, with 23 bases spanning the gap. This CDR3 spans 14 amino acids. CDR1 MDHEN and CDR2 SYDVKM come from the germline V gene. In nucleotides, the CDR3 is TGTGCCAGCGTAACCGGGCCTAGTGGCGGCGGGCAGTACTTC. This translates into CASVTGPSGGGQYF.

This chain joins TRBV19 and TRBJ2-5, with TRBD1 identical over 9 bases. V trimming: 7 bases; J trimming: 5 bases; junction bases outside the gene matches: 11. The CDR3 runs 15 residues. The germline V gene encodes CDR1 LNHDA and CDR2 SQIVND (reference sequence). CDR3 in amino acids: CASTKGTGTRETQYF. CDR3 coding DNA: TGTGCCAGTACAAAAGGGACAGGGACCCGTGAGACCCAGTACTTC. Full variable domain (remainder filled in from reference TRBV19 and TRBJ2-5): DGGITQSPKYLFRKEGQNVTLSCEQNLNHDAMYWYRQDPGQGLRLIYYSQIVNDFQKGDIAEGYSVSREKKESFPLTVTSAQKNPTAFYLCASTKGTGTRETQYFGPGTRLLVL.